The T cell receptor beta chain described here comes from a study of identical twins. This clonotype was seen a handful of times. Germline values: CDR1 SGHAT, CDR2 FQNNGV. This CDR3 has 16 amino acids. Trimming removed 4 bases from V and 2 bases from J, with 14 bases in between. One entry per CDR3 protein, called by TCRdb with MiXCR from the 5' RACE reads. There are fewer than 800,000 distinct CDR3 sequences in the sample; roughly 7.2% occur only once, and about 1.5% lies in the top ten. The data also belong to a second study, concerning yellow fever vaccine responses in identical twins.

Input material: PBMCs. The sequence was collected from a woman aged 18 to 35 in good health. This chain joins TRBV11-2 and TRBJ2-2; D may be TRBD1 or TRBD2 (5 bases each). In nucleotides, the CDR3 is TGTGCCAGCAGCTCAGTATCGGGGCCAAACACCGGGGAGCTGTTTTTT. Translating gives CASSSVSGPNTGELFF. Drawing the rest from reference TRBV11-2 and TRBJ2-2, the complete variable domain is EAGVAQSPRYKIIEKRQSVAFWCNPISGHATLYWYQQILGQGPKLLIQFQNNGVVDDSQLPKDRFSAERLKGVDSTLKIQPAKLEDSAVYLCASSSVSGPNTGELFFGEGSRLTVL.